The 30 T cell receptor beta chains below all came from one sample that was sequenced in a study of blood T cells in healthy people across ages. Primed by a sample-barcoded 5' primer and a J-beta primer mix, a second PCR proceeded for about 7 to 11 cycles. TCRdb re-called the 5' RACE reads through MiXCR, storing one row per CDR3 protein. The table includes almost 800,000 distinct CDR3 sequences, more than 45% detected once. Sequenced sample: blood. The source is a man aged 25-45 years in good health.

CDR3 region: CSVNRYNEQFF. Here the CDR3 DNA reads TGCAGCGTTAACAGGTACAATGAGCAGTTCTTC. The chain carries TRBV29-1 and TRBJ2-1; a weak D match, TRBD1 (5 bases). Trimming removed 5 bases at V and 4 bases at J, with 6 bases between. CDR1 and CDR2 (germline): SQVTM, ANQGSEA. The CDR3 contains 11 residues.

The rearrangement joins TRBV20-1 to TRBJ1-5; 7 nucleotides line up with TRBD1. This CDR3 has 15 amino acids. Germline lookup yields CDR1 DFQATT and CDR2 SNEGSKA (reference sequence). V gave up 1 base and J gave up 7 bases; unmatched junction bases: 10. The CDR3 DNA follows: TGCAGTGCTAGAGGGGGGGGACAGTCTTACCAGCCCCAGCATTTT. Its translation: CSARGGGQSYQPQHF.

The chain couples TRBV11-2 to TRBJ1-2; TRBD1 aligns across 8 bases. V trimming: 5 bases; J trimming: 4 bases; junction bases outside the gene matches: 9. The CDR3 extends over 15 amino acids. Germline V gene sequence: CDR1 SGHAT, CDR2 FQNNGV. CDR3 sequence reads: CASSLTRDRSYGYTF. In nucleotides, the CDR3 is TGTGCCAGCAGCCTCACCCGGGACAGGTCCTATGGCTACACCTTC.

J is TRBJ1-1 and V is TRBV10-3; 7 bases are a match to TRBD1. V lost 6 bases to trimming and J lost 7 bases; unmatched junction nucleotides: 8. CDR1 and CDR2 from the germline V gene are ENHRY and SYGVKD. The length of the CDR3 is 13 residues. CDR3 region: CAIRVDRAVEAFF. The CDR3 bases are TGTGCCATCAGGGTTGACAGGGCGGTTGAAGCTTTCTTT.

V usage is TRBV15 and J usage is TRBJ2-4, with D tentatively TRBD2 (7 bases). CDR1 LNHNV and CDR2 YYDKDF come from the germline V gene (reference sequence). The CDR3 consists of 16 residues. V was shortened by 0 bases and J by 6 bases, with 15 bases between the two germline ends. The CDR3, as DNA: TGTGCCACCAGCAGAGATCTTGGGGGGGCCGGAAACATTCAGTACTTC. Translating it yields CATSRDLGGAGNIQYF.

This clonotype appeared a few times. The CDR3 DNA reads as TGCAGTGCTAGATGGCCTAGCGGGTTCACAGATACGCAGTATTTT. Its protein product is CSARWPSGFTDTQYF. The gene calls are TRBV20-1 and TRBJ2-3, with 8 bases aligning to TRBD2. V was clipped by 2 bases and J by 2 bases; unmatched bases: 6. Germline CDR1 is DFQATT and CDR2 is SNEGSKA (reference sequence). The CDR3 consists of 15 residues.

CDR3 DNA: TGTGCCAGCAGCCCCAGGCTACCGACACCCCTCCACTTT. It translates to CASSPRLPTPLHF. V usage is TRBV3-1 and J usage is TRBJ1-6; D is ambiguous. V shed 4 bases and J shed 11 bases, with 12 bases lying between them. The germline gives CDR1 LGHDT, CDR2 YNNKEL (reference sequence). This CDR3 is built from 13 residues. Combining the CDR3 with reference TRBV3-1 and TRBJ1-6 gives the whole variable domain DTAVSQTPKYLVTQMGNDKSIKCEQNLGHDTMYWYKQDSKKFLKIMFSYNNKELIINETVPNRFSPKSPDKAHLNLHINSLELGDSAVYFCASSPRLPTPLHFGNGTRLTVT.

V usage is TRBV2 and J usage is TRBJ2-7; D perhaps matches TRBD2 (5 bases). Germline V CDR1 and CDR2: SNHLY, FYNNEI. Trimming stripped 5 bases from V and 0 bases from J, with 17 bases between. The CDR3 sequence is 16 residues long. CDR3 sequence (DNA): TGTGCCAGCAGTCTAGCCCTCTCCCTAAGCTCCTACGAGCAGTACTTC. Its protein product is CASSLALSLSSYEQYF.

The CDR3 is CASGGKTSGSQLLFVYNEQFF. The CDR3 coding sequence is TGTGCCAGCGGGGGGAAGACTAGCGGGAGCCAACTCCTTTTCGTCTACAATGAGCAGTTCTTC. The chain uses TRBV11-2 and TRBJ2-1, with 12 bases aligning to TRBD2. The ends lost 8 bases at V and 3 bases at J; junction bases unmatched: 23. The CDR3 extends over 21 amino acids. Per the germline V gene, CDR1 is SGHAT and CDR2 is FQNNGV.

The chain has TRBV9 and TRBJ2-1; D might be TRBD2 (6 bases). V was trimmed by 0 bases and J by 2 bases, leaving 12 bases between them. Germline values: CDR1 SGDLS, CDR2 YYNGEE. The CDR3 is 16 residues long. The CDR3 DNA follows: TGTGCCAGCAGCGTAGCCACGGGGGTACCCTACAATGAGCAGTTCTTC. This codes for CASSVATGVPYNEQFF.

The chain has TRBV7-2 and TRBJ2-7; no clear D. Trimming cost V 8 bases and J 5 bases, with 10 bases left between them. The germline gives CDR1 SGHTA, CDR2 FQGNSA. The CDR3 loop spans 11 amino acids. The CDR3 DNA sequence: TGTGCCAGCGGAATAGTCAACGAGCAGTACTTC. Protein sequence: CASGIVNEQYF.

This clonotype was detected only a few times. In DNA, the CDR3 is TGCAGTGCTACCGGGACTGCAACCTACGAGCAGTACTTC. Translating it yields CSATGTATYEQYF. This rearrangement joins TRBV20-1 to TRBJ2-7, with a tentative D call TRBD2 (6 bases). V was pared by 4 bases and J by 2 bases, with 12 bases between. The CDR3 is made up of 13 amino acids. Germline V lookup: CDR1 DFQATT, CDR2 SNEGSKA (reference sequence).

This clonotype was counted a few times. The chain uses TRBV11-3 and TRBJ2-1, with D perhaps TRBD2 (6 bases). V lost 2 bases and J lost 10, with 12 bases in between. The CDR3 extends over 13 amino acids. Germline CDR1 is SGHNT and CDR2 is YENEEA. CDR3 bases: TGTGCCAGCAGCTTAATTCCACGGGAGGAGCAGTTCTTC. It is translated as CASSLIPREEQFF.

The V call is TRBV20-1, the J call TRBJ2-7; possibly TRBD2 for D (6 bases). V lost 3 bases and J 3 bases, leaving 24 bases between the germline ends. The CDR3 extends over 17 amino acids. CDR1 is DFQATT, CDR2 SNEGSKA, per germline (reference sequence). The CDR3 is CSASPYGRRGDNYEQYF. The CDR3 nucleotides read TGCAGTGCTAGCCCGTACGGGAGAAGGGGCGACAACTACGAGCAGTACTTC.

This rearrangement joins TRBV5-1 to TRBJ2-5, with unresolved D. V shed 4 bases and J shed 2 bases, with 12 bases lying between them. The length of the CDR3 is 14 residues. Germline V CDR1 and CDR2: SGHRS, YFSETQ. CDR3 DNA sequence: TGCGCCAGCAGCACCGATGGGCCTCAAGAGACCCAGTACTTC. Amino acids: CASSTDGPQETQYF.

V is TRBV11-2 and J is TRBJ1-1, with a weak D call TRBD1 (5 bases). V was pared by 3 bases and J by 4 bases, with 12 bases between. This CDR3 is built from 14 residues. The germline V gene has CDR1 SGHAT and CDR2 FQNNGV. Written as DNA, the CDR3 is TGTGCCAGCAGCTTGACGGGGGACGCCACTGAAGCTTTCTTT. Translation: CASSLTGDATEAFF.

The V and J genes are TRBV12-3 or TRBV12-4 and TRBJ2-1; D unclear. CDR3 length: 13 amino acids. V dropped 2 bases and J dropped 6 bases, with 8 bases sitting between them. The CDR3 DNA sequence: TGTGCCAGCAGTTTATACCAACTCAATGAGCAGTTCTTC. This sequence encodes CASSLYQLNEQFF.

This clonotype has only a few counts. This rearrangement joins TRBV4-1 to TRBJ2-3, with D possibly TRBD1 on 5 matching bases. Trimming took off 0 bases at V and 2 bases at J, with 15 bases between the two ends. This CDR3 is 17 amino acids long. The germline V gene encodes CDR1 MGHRA and CDR2 YSYEKL. The CDR3 DNA reads TGCGCCAGCAGCCAAGATGGTTCAGGGATCTCCACAGATACGCAGTATTTT. This encodes CASSQDGSGISTDTQYF.

This clonotype was seen just once. The CDR3 nucleotides are TGTGCCACCAGCAGAGACCGAATCCAAGAGACCCAGTACTTC. Its translation: CATSRDRIQETQYF. V usage is TRBV15 and J usage is TRBJ2-5; D is undetermined. V was cut by 0 bases and J by 1 base, with 6 bases left in between. Germline-derived CDR1 and CDR2 are LNHNV and YYDKDF (reference sequence). The CDR3 consists of 14 residues.

CDR3 coding DNA: TGTGCCAGCAGCCCGATTATTCCCTTTAGTTTTCGTGCAGATACGCAGTATTTT. This sequence encodes CASSPIIPFSFRADTQYF. The gene calls are TRBV9 and TRBJ2-3; D unclear. Per the germline V gene, CDR1 is SGDLS and CDR2 is YYNGEE. V lost 4 bases and J 4 bases, leaving 25 bases between the germline ends. The CDR3 has 18 amino acids.

The chain recombines TRBV12-3 or TRBV12-4 with TRBJ1-1; D is perhaps TRBD1 (6 bases). V lost 7 bases and J 4 bases, leaving 13 bases between the germline ends. The CDR3 consists of 13 residues. The DNA of the CDR3 is TGTGCCAGCACATGGGGGGCAGGCACTGAAGCTTTCTTT. Residues: CASTWGAGTEAFF.

The J gene is TRBJ2-5, the V gene TRBV15; D not certain. The CDR3 is 14 amino acids. Trimming pared 1 base from V and 0 bases from J, leaving 6 bases between. CDR1 is LNHNV and CDR2 is YYDKDF in the germline V gene (reference sequence). The CDR3 loop reads CATSRGMDQETQYF. For the CDR3, the DNA is TGTGCCACCAGCAGAGGGATGGACCAAGAGACCCAGTACTTC.

This clonotype was observed once. The genes are TRBV28 and TRBJ2-4; TRBD1 matches at 7 bases. The DNA end is a closer match to TRBJ2-7, so the J assignment may be wrong. Germline V lookup: CDR1 MDHEN, CDR2 SYDVKM. CDR3 size: 14 residues. The CDR3 here is CASSTDRSGYEQYF. Written as DNA, the CDR3 is TGTGCCAGCAGTACGGACAGGTCGGGCTACGAGCAGTACTTC.

V and J are TRBV29-1 and TRBJ2-7, with TRBD1 identical over 11 bases. The CDR3 is 15 amino acids. From germline, CDR1 is SQVTM and CDR2 ANQGSEA. Trimming at V came to 7 bases and at J to 5 bases, leaving 13 bases not matched to a gene. The CDR3 sequence: CSAEHGTGGFHEQYF. In nucleotides, the CDR3 is TGCAGCGCCGAGCACGGGACAGGGGGTTTCCACGAGCAGTACTTC.

The chain is built from TRBV7-3 and TRBJ1-2, with no clear D. The V gene's germline CDR1 is SGHTA and CDR2 FQGTGA. The CDR3 loop spans 15 amino acids. V gave up 5 bases and J gave up 4 bases, with 17 bases separating them. CDR3 nucleotide sequence: TGTGCCAGCAGCCCCAGCGAGGACCAGAGCTATGGCTACACCTTC. Its protein product is CASSPSEDQSYGYTF.

This chain connects TRBV29-1 to TRBJ2-4; maybe TRBD1 (6 bases). The DNA matches TRBJ2-7 better at its end, which makes the J call doubtful. This CDR3 comprises 15 residues. Germline lookup yields CDR1 SQVTM and CDR2 ANQGSEA. The CDR3 protein is CSVEDRFWGQNEQYF. Written as DNA, the CDR3 is TGCAGCGTTGAAGATCGTTTCTGGGGGCAGAACGAGCAGTACTTC.

This clonotype was picked up a small number of times. The chain carries TRBV11-2 and TRBJ2-3, with TRBD2 identical over 13 bases. The CDR3 runs to 19 residues. Germline CDR1 and CDR2: SGHAT and FQNNGV. V gave up 7 bases and J gave up 3 bases; unmatched junction bases: 16. CDR3 protein: CASTPAGTSGKGWTDTQYF. The CDR3, as DNA: TGTGCCAGCACCCCAGCCGGGACTAGCGGGAAGGGTTGGACAGATACGCAGTATTTT.

This clonotype was found a few times. This rearrangement joins TRBV7-2 to TRBJ2-4; 8 bases fit TRBD1. Germline CDR1 and CDR2: SGHTA and FQGNSA. There are 17 residues in the CDR3. Trimming took 2 bases from V and 3 from J; bases not matched to a gene: 9. The CDR3 coding sequence is TGTGCCAGCAGCTTACAGGGTGGACAGGGAGGCAAAAACATTCAGTACTTC. Translation: CASSLQGGQGGKNIQYF.

The V and J genes are TRBV27 and TRBJ2-7; D is possibly TRBD1 or TRBD2 (5 bases each). V lost 3 bases and J 7 bases, leaving 22 bases between the germline ends. Germline CDR1 reads MNHEY; CDR2 reads SMNVEV (reference sequence). CDR3 length equals 16 residues. CDR3 region: CASSFYEGEGHLEQYF. The CDR3 DNA is TGTGCCAGCAGTTTTTACGAGGGAGAGGGGCACCTGGAGCAGTACTTC.

This chain uses TRBV7-8 with TRBJ1-1; 7 bases agree with TRBD1. Germline V lookup: CDR1 SGHVS, CDR2 FQNEAQ. Trimming cost V 3 bases and J 6 bases; bases outside gene matches: 7. This CDR3 spans 14 amino acids. CDR3 region: CASSFTTGPSEAFF. In nucleotides, the CDR3 is TGTGCCAGCAGCTTTACGACAGGGCCCTCTGAAGCTTTCTTT.